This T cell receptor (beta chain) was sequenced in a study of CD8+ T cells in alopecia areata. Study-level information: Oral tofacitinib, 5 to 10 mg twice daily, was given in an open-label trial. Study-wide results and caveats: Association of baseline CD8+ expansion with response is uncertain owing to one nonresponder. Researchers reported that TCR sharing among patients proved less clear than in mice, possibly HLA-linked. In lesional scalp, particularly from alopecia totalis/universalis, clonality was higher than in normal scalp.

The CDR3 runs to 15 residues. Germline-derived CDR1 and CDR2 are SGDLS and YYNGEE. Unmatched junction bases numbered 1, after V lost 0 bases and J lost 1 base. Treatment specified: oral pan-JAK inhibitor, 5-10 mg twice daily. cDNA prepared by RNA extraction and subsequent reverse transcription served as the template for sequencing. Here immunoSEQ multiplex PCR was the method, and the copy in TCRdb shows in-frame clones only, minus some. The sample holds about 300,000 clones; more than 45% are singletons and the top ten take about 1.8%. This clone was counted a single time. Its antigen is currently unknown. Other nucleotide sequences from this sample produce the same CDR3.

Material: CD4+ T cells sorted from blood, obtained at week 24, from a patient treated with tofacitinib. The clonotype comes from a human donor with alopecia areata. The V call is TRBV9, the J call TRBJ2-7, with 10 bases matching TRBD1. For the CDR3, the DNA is TGTGCCAGCAGCGTAGGGGGACAGGGGTCCTACGAGCAGTACTTC. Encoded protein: CASSVGGQGSYEQYF. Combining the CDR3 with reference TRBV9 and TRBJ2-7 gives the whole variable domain DSGVTQTPKHLITATGQRVTLRCSPRSGDLSVYWYQQSLDQGLQFLIQYYNGEERAKGNILERFSAQQFPDLHSELNLSSLELGDSALYFCASSVGGQGSYEQYFGPGTRLTVT.